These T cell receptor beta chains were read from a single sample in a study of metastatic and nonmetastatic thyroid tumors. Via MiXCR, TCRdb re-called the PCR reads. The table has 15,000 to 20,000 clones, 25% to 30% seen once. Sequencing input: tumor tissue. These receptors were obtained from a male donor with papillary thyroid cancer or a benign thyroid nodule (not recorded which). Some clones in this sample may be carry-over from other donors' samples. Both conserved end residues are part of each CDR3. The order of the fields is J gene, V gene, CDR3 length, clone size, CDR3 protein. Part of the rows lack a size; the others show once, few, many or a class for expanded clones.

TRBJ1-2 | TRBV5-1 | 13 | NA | CASSLDGHEGYTF
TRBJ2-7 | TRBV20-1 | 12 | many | CSAREREYEQYF
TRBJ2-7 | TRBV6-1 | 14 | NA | CASSPTVCSDEQYF
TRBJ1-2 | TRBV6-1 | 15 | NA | CASSEEGGGGVGYTF
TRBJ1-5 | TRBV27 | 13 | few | CASSSTGVQPQHF
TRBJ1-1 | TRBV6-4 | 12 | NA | CASSLLGTEAFF
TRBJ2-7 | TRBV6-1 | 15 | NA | CASSVTFPSSYEQYF
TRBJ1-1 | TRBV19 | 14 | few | CASSIMGAVTEAFF
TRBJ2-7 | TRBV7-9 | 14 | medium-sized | CASSSVGSSYEQYF
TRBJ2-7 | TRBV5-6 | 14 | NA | CGSSLRGLYYDQYF
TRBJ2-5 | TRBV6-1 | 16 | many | CASSEEGQRGGETQYF
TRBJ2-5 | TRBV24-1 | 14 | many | CATSGSTSRETQYF
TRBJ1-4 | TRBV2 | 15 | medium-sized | CASTRDRGTNEKLFF
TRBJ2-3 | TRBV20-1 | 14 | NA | CSEIPRTHADTQYF
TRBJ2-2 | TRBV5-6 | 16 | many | CASSLAGGADTGELFF
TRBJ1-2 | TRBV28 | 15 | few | CASNPTGLANYGYTF
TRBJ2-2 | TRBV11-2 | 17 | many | CASSSHSSGSITGELFF
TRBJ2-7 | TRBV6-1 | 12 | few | CASSEQGYEQYF
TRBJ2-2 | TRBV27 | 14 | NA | CASSFGTLTGELFF
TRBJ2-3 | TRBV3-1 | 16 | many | CASSQLTGGTADTQYF
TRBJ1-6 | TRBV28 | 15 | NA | CASSFGTGFNSPLHF
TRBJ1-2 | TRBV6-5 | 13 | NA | CASSSRQNYGYTF
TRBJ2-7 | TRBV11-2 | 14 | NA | CASSLEQGSNEQYF
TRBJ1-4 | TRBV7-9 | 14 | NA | CASSSTGGLDKLFF
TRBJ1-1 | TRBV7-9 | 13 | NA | CASSAQENTEAFF
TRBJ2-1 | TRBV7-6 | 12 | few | CASSLMYNEQFF
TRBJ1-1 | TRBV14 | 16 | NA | CASSPSQEGLDTEAFF
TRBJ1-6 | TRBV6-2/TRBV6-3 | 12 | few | CASSPQNSPLHF
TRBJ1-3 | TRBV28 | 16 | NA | CASSFAGLGSGNTIYF
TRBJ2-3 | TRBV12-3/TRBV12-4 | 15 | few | CASSLGGSRTDTQYF
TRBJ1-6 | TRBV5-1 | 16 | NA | CASSLEAYSYNSPLHF
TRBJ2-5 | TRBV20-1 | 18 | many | CSASVLGLADGVQETQYF
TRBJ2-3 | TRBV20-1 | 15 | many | CSAPTSGESTDTQYF
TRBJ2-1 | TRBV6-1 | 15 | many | CASTEPGSFYNEQFF
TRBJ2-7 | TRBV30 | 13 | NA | CAWSVAGGYEQYF
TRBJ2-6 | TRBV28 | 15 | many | CASSQYWSGANVLTF
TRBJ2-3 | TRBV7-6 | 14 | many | CASSSSAGTDTQYF
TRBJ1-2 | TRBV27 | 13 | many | CASSPDRNYGYTF
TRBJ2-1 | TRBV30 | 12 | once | CAWGPGDNEQFF
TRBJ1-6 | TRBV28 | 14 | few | CASNTGETNSPLHF
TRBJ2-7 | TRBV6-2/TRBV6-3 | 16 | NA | CASSYLFRDSTYEQYF
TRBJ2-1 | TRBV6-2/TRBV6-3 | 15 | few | CASSSAGDSYNEQFF
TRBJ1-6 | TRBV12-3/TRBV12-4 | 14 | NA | CASSHTGLNLPLHF
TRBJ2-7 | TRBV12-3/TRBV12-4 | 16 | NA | CASSLVVSRGGDQQYF
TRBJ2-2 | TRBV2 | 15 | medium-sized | CASGERGTNTGELFF
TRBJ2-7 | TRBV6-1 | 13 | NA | CASILVPTYEQYF
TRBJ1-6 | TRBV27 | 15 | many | CASSFGAGGNSPLHF
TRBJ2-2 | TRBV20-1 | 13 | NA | CSARDLYTGELFF
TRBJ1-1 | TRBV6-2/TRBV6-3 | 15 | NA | CASSAGQGRRTEAFF
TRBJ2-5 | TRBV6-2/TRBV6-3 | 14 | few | CASSSSREMETQYF
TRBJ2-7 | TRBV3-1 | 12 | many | CASSQYVYEQYF
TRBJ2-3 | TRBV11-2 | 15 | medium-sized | CASSLEGFLTDTQYF
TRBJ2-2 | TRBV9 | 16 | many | CASSATGRSATGELFF
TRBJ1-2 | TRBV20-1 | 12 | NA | CSAGEGPRGYTF
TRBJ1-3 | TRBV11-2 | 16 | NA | CASSPKGTGAGNTIYF